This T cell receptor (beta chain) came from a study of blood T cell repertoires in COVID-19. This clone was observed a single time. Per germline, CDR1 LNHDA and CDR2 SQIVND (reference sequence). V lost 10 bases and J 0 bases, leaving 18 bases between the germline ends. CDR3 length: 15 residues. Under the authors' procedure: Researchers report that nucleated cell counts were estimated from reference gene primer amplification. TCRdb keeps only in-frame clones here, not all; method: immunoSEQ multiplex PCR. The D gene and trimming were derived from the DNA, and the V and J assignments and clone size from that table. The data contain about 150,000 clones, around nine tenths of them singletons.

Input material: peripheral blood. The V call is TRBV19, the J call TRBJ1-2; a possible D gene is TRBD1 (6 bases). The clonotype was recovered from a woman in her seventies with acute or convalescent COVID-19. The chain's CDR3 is CATWGGVLSNYGYTF. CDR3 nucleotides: TGTGCCACTTGGGGGGGCGTGCTTTCTAACTATGGCTACACCTTC.